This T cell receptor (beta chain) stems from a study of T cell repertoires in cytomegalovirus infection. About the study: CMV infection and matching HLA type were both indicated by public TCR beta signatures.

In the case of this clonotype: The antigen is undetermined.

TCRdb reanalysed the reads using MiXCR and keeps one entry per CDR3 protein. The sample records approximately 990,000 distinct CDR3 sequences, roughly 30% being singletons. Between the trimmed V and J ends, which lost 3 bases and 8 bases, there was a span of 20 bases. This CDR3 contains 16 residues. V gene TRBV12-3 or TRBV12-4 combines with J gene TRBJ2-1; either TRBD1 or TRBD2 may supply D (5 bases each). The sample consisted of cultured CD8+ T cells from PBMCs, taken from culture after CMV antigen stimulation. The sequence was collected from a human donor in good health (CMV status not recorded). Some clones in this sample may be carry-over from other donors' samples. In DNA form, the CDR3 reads TGTGCCAGCAGTTTGGGTCGGTATGAGGGGAGATATGAGCAGTTCTTC. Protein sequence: CASSLGRYEGRYEQFF.